This T cell receptor beta chain was sequenced during a study of response to subunit inactivated influenza vaccine. In TCRdb, the RT-PCR reads were re-called with MiXCR into one record per CDR3 protein. The repertoire holds around 580,000 distinct CDR3 sequences, with about 10% as singletons. This clonotype has only a few counts. This CDR3 contains 17 residues. Germline V gives CDR1 SGHRS, CDR2 YFSETQ. After removal of 4 bases from V and 5 bases from J, the junction contained 8 bases not matched to a gene. V gene TRBV5-1 combines with J gene TRBJ2-1, with 14 bases aligning to TRBD2. The sequencing here drew on PBMCs from blood, taken on the day of vaccination. This receptor was taken from a man aged 45-65 years who received an inactivated influenza vaccine. The CDR3 protein is CASSPGTSGGIHNEQFF. The CDR3 DNA follows: TGCGCCAGCAGCCCCGGGACTAGCGGGGGTATACACAATGAGCAGTTCTTC. Together with reference TRBV5-1 and TRBJ2-1, the CDR3 gives the full variable domain: KAGVTQTPRYLIKTRGQQVTLSCSPISGHRSVSWYQQTPGQGLQFLFEYFSETQRNKGNFPGRFSGRQFSNSRSEMNVSTLELGDSALYLCASSPGTSGGIHNEQFFGPGTRLTVL.